This TCR beta chain originates from a study of a mutant IDH1 vaccine in newly diagnosed glioma. Sequenced by immunoSEQ multiplex PCR; TCRdb stores in-frame clones only, minus some. The sample lists about 34,000 clones, 80% to 85% seen once, with more than 8.5% in the top ten. As for time point: baseline, week 1 (first vaccination visit). This sample's treatment: pre-vaccination baseline after standard-of-care therapy. Germline values: CDR1 SGHTS, CDR2 YDEGEE. V was cut by 4 bases and J by 0 bases, with 9 bases left in between. The CDR3 consists of 14 residues. The material sequenced was peripheral blood mononuclear cells (PBMCs), taken from a glioma patient treated with radiotherapy, temozolomide or both. This chain uses TRBV5-8 with TRBJ2-3, with D maybe TRBD1 (5 bases). The receptor's source is a man aged 45-65 years with glioma. Some clones in this sample may be carry-over from other donors' samples. DNA of the CDR3: TGTGCCAGCAGCCCTGGGGCTAGCACAGATACGCAGTATTTT. This sequence encodes CASSPGASTDTQYF.